The clone carrying this TCR beta chain has a count of ten or more. TCRdb recomputed calls from the reads with MiXCR, one row per CDR3 protein. The sample consists of around 490,000 distinct CDR3 sequences, around a quarter of them appearing once. These data are taken from a study of T cell repertoires in cytomegalovirus infection. Study-wide background: Matching HLA type and CMV infection were both indicated by public TCR beta signatures.

V lost 1 base and J lost 12, with 16 bases in between. Germline CDR1 SGHTA, CDR2 FQGNSA. This CDR3 is built from 14 residues. Sample: PBMCs. V and J are TRBV7-2 and TRBJ2-1; D call uncertain. The receptor's source is a human donor in good health (CMV status not recorded). Some clones in this sample may be carry-over from other donors' samples. CDR3 residues: CASSLESRVKGQFF. CDR3 DNA sequence: TGTGCCAGCAGCTTAGAATCTAGAGTAAAGGGGCAGTTCTTC.